These T cell receptor beta chains were read from a single sample in a study of T-cell memory formation after mild COVID-19. Each CDR3 protein gets one entry after TCRdb re-called the 5' RACE reads with MiXCR. The data show tens of thousands of distinct CDR3 sequences, around 6.3% seen once. The sequenced sample was PBMCs or a T cell subset sorted from them (not recorded which). Every receptor here comes from an adult who had mild COVID-19 (a few samples of this study predate the infection). Cell type and time point are not known. The CDR3 runs from the conserved cysteine through the conserved F or W. Expanded clones get a size class; other rows say once, few or many, or leave the size out.

V gene	clone size	J gene	CDR3 protein
TRBV7-3	many	TRBJ2-1	CASSPYSGSSNEQFF
TRBV5-1	many	TRBJ1-1	CASSSVQGETGNTEAFF
TRBV18	few	TRBJ2-5	CASSPPGLAGGAMETQYF
TRBV29-1	-	TRBJ1-2	CSVGTDYGYTF
TRBV20-1	-	TRBJ2-4	CSARVEGNIQYF
TRBV29-1	few	TRBJ2-3	CSARDGPTDTQYF
TRBV7-9	few	TRBJ2-7	CASSSVDGQRNEQYF
TRBV7-3	many	TRBJ1-2	CASSIQGFNYGYTF
TRBV12-3/TRBV12-4	many	TRBJ2-7	CASSPAGGYEQYF
TRBV18	-	TRBJ1-1	CASSPGGKNTEAFF
TRBV29-1	many	TRBJ2-7	CSVERTGRGMYEQYF
TRBV20-1	-	TRBJ2-1	CSAPAAGGNFEQFF
TRBV3-1	-	TRBJ2-1	CASSQVGTQEHNEQFF
TRBV7-9	many	TRBJ2-3	CASSGSSGDTDTQYF
TRBV7-2	few	TRBJ1-5	CASSLGGAQPQHF
TRBV29-1	many	TRBJ2-1	CSAHPRGAYNEQFF
TRBV2	few	TRBJ2-5	CASSSAGTRQETQYF
TRBV3-1	many	TRBJ2-7	CASSQAGTATYEQYF
TRBV4-3	many	TRBJ1-1	CASSQGYHRGSGIMNTEAFF
TRBV5-1	many	TRBJ2-3	CASSSRTGGTDTQYF
TRBV18	-	TRBJ1-6	CASSPWTADNSPLHF
TRBV6-2/TRBV6-3	many	TRBJ2-2	CASSYRPPGTGELFF
TRBV14	-	TRBJ1-2	CASSQVRFYRGWNYGYTF
TRBV27	few	TRBJ1-5	CASSPKGGTGGLIGNQPQHF
TRBV19	many	TRBJ1-2	CASSIPRDPRDYGYTF
TRBV28	few	TRBJ2-2	CASSETGELFF
TRBV29-1	-	TRBJ2-1	CSGGTSGRVHNEQFF
TRBV30	many	TRBJ1-4	CAWKTGTSDEKLFF
TRBV27	few	TRBJ1-2	CASKRGTFGGYTF
TRBV3-1	-	TRBJ2-2	CASSPRGTTGELFF
TRBV15	many	TRBJ1-5	CATSREGNQPQHF
TRBV7-9	many	TRBJ2-5	CASSLVGYEETQYF
TRBV5-5	many	TRBJ2-3	CASSLGEDPQRTDTQYF
TRBV7-3	-	TRBJ2-2	CASSPPGSTGELFF
TRBV3-1	many	TRBJ2-5	CASSADSFLTQETQYF
TRBV4-2	-	TRBJ2-1	CASSQEPQRLGGLPGGEQFF
TRBV11-3	many	TRBJ2-1	CASSFLTSGRNEQFF
TRBV7-2	-	TRBJ2-7	CASSLKFDGPYEQYF
TRBV19	-	TRBJ2-2	CASRRQGANTGELFF
TRBV5-1	-	TRBJ1-4	CASSLGPATNEKLFF